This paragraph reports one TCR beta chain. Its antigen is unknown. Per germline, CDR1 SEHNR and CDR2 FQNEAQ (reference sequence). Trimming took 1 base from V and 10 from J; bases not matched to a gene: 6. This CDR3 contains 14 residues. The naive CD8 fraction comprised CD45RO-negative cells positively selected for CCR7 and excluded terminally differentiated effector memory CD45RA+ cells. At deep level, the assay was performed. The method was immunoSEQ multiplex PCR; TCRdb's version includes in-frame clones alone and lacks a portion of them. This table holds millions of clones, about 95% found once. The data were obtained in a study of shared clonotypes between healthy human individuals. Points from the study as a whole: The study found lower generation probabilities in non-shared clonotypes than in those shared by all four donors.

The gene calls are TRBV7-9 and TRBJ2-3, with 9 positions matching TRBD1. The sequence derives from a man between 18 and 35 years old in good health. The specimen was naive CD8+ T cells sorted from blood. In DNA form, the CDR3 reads TGTGCCAGCAGCTTAGGGGGACAGGGAGGGTCGCAGTATTTT. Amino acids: CASSLGGQGGSQYF.